The rows below give T cell receptor beta chains drawn from one sample of a study of T cell repertoires in cytomegalovirus infection. TCRdb itself ran the reads through MiXCR, one entry per CDR3 protein. The sample records just over 300,000 distinct CDR3 sequences, roughly 15% being singletons. Sequencing used PBMCs. The source is a human donor in good health (CMV status not recorded). Some clones in this sample may be carry-over from other donors' samples. CDR3s include the opening cysteine and the closing phenylalanine or tryptophan. The D gene is left open where the match is weak. Clone size is stated in some rows and not others, as once, few, many or a class when expanded.

>-|TRBV4-1|TRBD1|TRBJ1-4
CASRQTGTGGEKLFF
TGCGCCAGCAGGCAGACCGGGACAGGGGGAGAAAAACTGTTTTTT
>many|TRBV28|-|TRBJ1-1
CASSLTVATEAFF
TGTGCCAGCAGCTTAACTGTCGCCACTGAAGCTTTCTTT
>-|TRBV7-9|TRBD1|TRBJ1-4
CASTLLTGGNEKLFF
TGTGCCAGCACCCTTTTGACAGGGGGTAATGAAAAACTGTTTTTT
>few|TRBV9|TRBD2|TRBJ2-3
CASSVALTSGGPGDTQYF
TGTGCCAGCAGCGTAGCCCTGACTAGCGGGGGGCCGGGAGATACGCAGTATTTT
>few|TRBV6-6|TRBD2|TRBJ2-3
CASGTSGERGTDTQYF
TGTGCCAGTGGGACTAGCGGGGAGCGGGGCACAGATACGCAGTATTTT
>many|TRBV24-1|TRBD1|TRBJ2-7
CATSDDVGQVNEQYF
TGTGCCACCAGTGATGATGTAGGACAGGTCAACGAGCAGTACTTC
>few|TRBV6-2/TRBV6-3|-|TRBJ1-1
CASSLGQIAEAFF
TGTGCCAGCAGTTTAGGACAGATAGCTGAAGCTTTCTTT
>few|TRBV11-3|TRBD1|TRBJ1-2
CASSKQGRGIGGYTF
TGTGCCAGCAGCAAACAGGGGAGGGGGATAGGTGGCTACACCTTC
>few|TRBV20-1|TRBD1|TRBJ2-1
CSATVTRDRGYYNEQFF
TGCAGTGCAACGGTAACCCGGGACAGGGGATATTACAATGAGCAGTTCTTC
>-|TRBV5-1|-|TRBJ2-2
CASSLETANTGELFF
TGCGCCAGCAGCTTGGAAACAGCCAACACCGGGGAGCTGTTTTTT
>few|TRBV6-1|-|TRBJ1-1
CASRPWSTNTEAFF
TGTGCCAGCAGACCTTGGAGCACGAACACTGAAGCTTTCTTT
>many|TRBV28|TRBD1|TRBJ2-7
CASRTHRGYRSYEQYF
TGTGCCAGCAGAACACACAGGGGGTATCGTTCCTACGAGCAGTACTTC
>many|TRBV10-3|-|TRBJ1-1
CAISDKLDTVTAFF
TGTGCCATCAGTGATAAATTGGACACCGTAACAGCTTTCTTT
>-|TRBV15|-|TRBJ1-3
CATSRDPTRSQGGNTIYF
TGTGCCACCAGCAGAGATCCAACGCGGTCGCAGGGAGGAAACACCATATATTTT
>-|TRBV29-1|-|TRBJ2-3
CSVGHRRASDTQYF
TGCAGCGTGGGACACAGACGGGCGTCAGATACGCAGTATTTT
>-|TRBV5-1|TRBD2|TRBJ2-7
CASRLTSGDPYEQYF
TGCGCCAGCAGACTAACTAGCGGGGACCCCTACGAGCAGTACTTC
>few|TRBV7-8|-|TRBJ2-2
CASSTIGTANTGELFF
TGTGCCAGCAGCACAATCGGGACCGCGAACACCGGGGAGCTGTTTTTT
>-|TRBV28|TRBD1|TRBJ2-7
CASSPAGQGNSYEQYF
TGTGCCAGCAGTCCTGCGGGACAGGGGAACTCCTACGAGCAGTACTTC
>few|TRBV12-3/TRBV12-4|-|TRBJ1-5
CASTGYSNQPQHF
TGTGCCAGCACCGGGTATAGCAATCAGCCCCAGCATTTT
>few|TRBV20-1|TRBD2|TRBJ2-2
CSAHKPAGGRTGELFF
TGCAGTGCCCATAAGCCAGCGGGGGGCCGCACCGGGGAGCTGTTTTTT
>-|TRBV20-1|TRBD2|TRBJ2-1
CSARTWRGLNNEQFF
TGCAGTGCTAGGACTTGGCGGGGGTTAAACAATGAGCAGTTCTTC
>-|TRBV28|-|TRBJ2-7
CASNSWGGGIYEQYF
TGTGCCAGCAATTCCTGGGGAGGGGGCATTTACGAGCAGTACTTC
>few|TRBV20-1|-|TRBJ1-5
CSARASKQGHQPQHF
TGCAGTGCTAGAGCGTCTAAACAGGGTCATCAGCCCCAGCATTTT
>-|TRBV28|-|TRBJ1-5
CASSTLDNHQPQHF
TGTGCCAGCAGTACCTTGGACAACCATCAGCCCCAGCATTTT
>many|TRBV7-2|-|TRBJ1-2
CASSLAQDNYGYTF
TGTGCCAGCAGCTTAGCACAGGATAACTATGGCTACACCTTC
>many|TRBV28|TRBD2|TRBJ2-1
CASSWDLAGWQFF
TGTGCCAGCAGTTGGGATCTAGCGGGGTGGCAGTTCTTC
>many|TRBV7-2|-|TRBJ2-2
CASSPSITGELFF
TGTGCCAGCAGCCCTTCTATCACCGGGGAGCTGTTTTTT
>many|TRBV7-2|-|TRBJ2-1
CASSLVRRNNEQFF
TGTGCCAGCAGCTTAGTCCGCAGAAACAATGAGCAGTTCTTC
>-|TRBV4-3|TRBD2|TRBJ2-7
CASSQDPGGNSYEQYF
TGCGCCAGCAGCCAGGACCCGGGGGGTAACTCCTACGAGCAGTACTTC
>many|TRBV7-2|-|TRBJ1-5
CASSLVGSNQPQHF
TGTGCCAGCAGCTTAGTGGGTAGCAATCAGCCCCAGCATTTT
>few|TRBV28|-|TRBJ1-4
CASRQPGQEGEKLFF
TGTGCCAGCAGACAACCGGGACAAGAAGGTGAAAAACTGTTTTTT
>-|TRBV5-1|-|TRBJ2-6
CASSLTGGGANVLTF
TGCGCCAGCAGCTTGACAGGAGGTGGGGCCAACGTCCTGACTTTC
>few|TRBV20-1|TRBD1|TRBJ1-5
CSARAFRDRVNQPQHF
TGCAGTGCTAGAGCCTTCCGGGACAGGGTAAATCAGCCCCAGCATTTT
>many|TRBV7-2|TRBD2|TRBJ2-1
CASRPRLAGGYNEQFF
TGTGCCAGCAGACCTAGACTAGCGGGGGGCTACAATGAGCAGTTCTTC
>-|TRBV9|-|TRBJ1-1
CASSVVLAGSEAFF
TGTGCCAGCAGCGTAGTATTAGCGGGCAGTGAAGCTTTCTTT
>many|TRBV6-6|-|TRBJ1-5
CASSYDRTQPQHF
TGTGCCAGCAGTTATGACAGAACTCAGCCCCAGCATTTT
>few|TRBV20-1|TRBD2|TRBJ2-5
CSASTSGGEQETQYF
TGCAGTGCTAGCACTAGCGGGGGGGAACAAGAGACCCAGTACTTC
>-|TRBV2|TRBD1|TRBJ2-1
CASRVTRDRGYNEQFF
TGTGCCAGCAGGGTGACCCGGGACAGGGGTTACAATGAGCAGTTCTTC
>-|TRBV28|-|TRBJ2-7
CASSLLSYEQYF
TGTGCCAGCAGTTTACTCTCCTACGAGCAGTACTTC
>many|TRBV20-1|-|TRBJ2-1
CSARWWQGKGEQFF
TGCAGTGCTAGATGGTGGCAGGGGAAAGGAGAGCAGTTCTTC
>many|TRBV25-1|-|TRBJ1-1
CASSEQGWSTEAFF
TGTGCCAGCAGTGAACAGGGGTGGAGCACTGAAGCTTTCTTT
>medium-sized|TRBV2|-|TRBJ1-1
CASSQYTEAFF
TGTGCCAGCAGTCAGTACACTGAAGCTTTCTTT
>-|TRBV5-5|-|TRBJ1-1
CASSLVGFGGGEAFF
TGTGCCAGCAGCTTGGTGGGGTTCGGGGGAGGCGAAGCTTTCTTT
>-|TRBV10-3|TRBD2|TRBJ2-1
CAISEYQRGAYNEQFF
TGTGCCATCAGTGAGTACCAGCGGGGGGCCTACAATGAGCAGTTCTTC
>few|TRBV5-6|TRBD1|TRBJ2-2
CASSSTGGWGTGELFF
TGTGCCAGCAGCTCCACAGGGGGCTGGGGCACCGGGGAGCTGTTTTTT
>-|TRBV28|-|TRBJ2-7
CASKTDQVYEQYF
TGTGCCAGCAAGACGGACCAGGTCTACGAGCAGTACTTC
>-|TRBV20-1|-|TRBJ2-2
CSASTEGELFF
TGCAGTGCTAGCACTGAGGGGGAGCTGTTTTTT
>-|TRBV28|TRBD1|TRBJ1-2
CASSDYTGGENGYTF
TGTGCCAGCAGTGATTACACAGGGGGCGAAAATGGCTACACCTTC
>many|TRBV7-9|-|TRBJ1-1
CASSLADRLNTEAFF
TGTGCCAGCAGCTTAGCGGACAGATTGAACACTGAAGCTTTCTTT
>many|TRBV12-3/TRBV12-4|TRBD1|TRBJ1-2
CASSSTGGYGYTF
TGTGCCAGCAGCTCGACAGGGGGCTATGGCTACACCTTC
>-|TRBV20-1|TRBD1|TRBJ1-1
CSARDRQGANMNTEAFF
TGCAGTGCTAGAGATAGACAGGGCGCCAATATGAACACTGAAGCTTTCTTT
>-|TRBV10-3|-|TRBJ1-5
CAISRNSDSNQPQHF
TGTGCCATCAGCCGCAATTCAGATAGCAATCAGCCCCAGCATTTT
>few|TRBV20-1|TRBD2|TRBJ2-5
CSARGTSQETQYF
TGCAGTGCTAGAGGGACTAGCCAAGAGACCCAGTACTTC
>-|TRBV3-1|TRBD2|TRBJ2-5
CASSQVFSGGAEETQYF
TGTGCCAGCAGCCAAGTATTCTCGGGGGGGGCCGAAGAGACCCAGTACTTC